This T cell receptor beta chain was recorded in a study of regulatory T cells in long-lasting Graves disease. Study background: Patients with persistent Graves' disease had over 5 years of antithyroid drugs and persistent TSH receptor antibodies.

This clonotype was recorded a few times. CDR3 length: 14 residues. V trimming: 5 bases; J trimming: 5 bases; junction bases outside the gene matches: 6. Time point meaning: persistent/refractory GD, antithyroid drugs over 5 years with positive TRAb. The TCR library was made from RNA that had been extracted from PBMCs in TRIzol. Construction of the TCR beta libraries employed iRepertoire HTBI primers in conjunction with Arm-PCR of CDR3 regions. One entry per CDR3 protein results from TCRdb running MiXCR on the multiplex PCR reads. The data show fewer than 550,000 distinct CDR3 sequences, with roughly a fifth seen just once and about 7% held by the top ten.

This clonotype was sampled from a female donor with Graves disease. The chain employs TRBV12-3 or TRBV12-4 and TRBJ1-5, with 7 bases lining up with TRBD1. Sequencing used peripheral blood mononuclear cells (PBMCs), obtained when the disease was refractory, from a patient treated with antithyroid drugs. CDR3 in DNA: TGTGCCAGCAGTCCCCGGACAGGATATCAGCCCCAGCATTTT. Translating it yields CASSPRTGYQPQHF.